Each of the 27 T cell receptor beta chains below was sequenced from the same sample in a study of Graves' ophthalmopathy and Graves' hyperthyroidism. TCR beta CDR3 regions were amplified from RNA transcripts. HTBI primers were used in a first-round RT-PCR, which preceded a second-round multiplex PCR. TCRdb ran MiXCR on the multiplex PCR reads and lists one entry per CDR3 protein. The table has a few hundred thousand distinct CDR3 sequences, under 25% seen once. The sample comprised peripheral blood. Receptors were obtained from a woman between 18 and 29 years old with stable Graves' hyperthyroidism.

This clonotype has just a few counts. V usage is TRBV15 and J usage is TRBJ2-7; possible D gene TRBD2, 5 bases. The CDR3 is 15 residues long. Germline loops: CDR1 LNHNV, CDR2 YYDKDF (reference sequence). V lost 2 bases and J lost 2, with 13 bases in between. CDR3 sequence (DNA): TGTGCCACCAGCAGACAGGCCGGGAACCCCTACGAGCAGTACTTC. Residues: CATSRQAGNPYEQYF. Complete variable domain (other parts from reference TRBV15 and TRBJ2-7): DAMVIQNPRYQVTQFGKPVTLSCSQTLNHNVMYWYQQKSSQAPKLLFHYYDKDFNNEADTPDNFQSRRPNTSFCFLDIRSPGLGDTAMYLCATSRQAGNPYEQYFGPGTRLTVT.

The sample holds many counts of this clonotype. The chain carries TRBV7-8 and TRBJ2-2, with D perhaps TRBD2 (6 bases). The germline gives CDR1 SGHVS, CDR2 FQNEAQ. Trimming stripped 5 bases from V and 2 bases from J, with 15 bases between. The CDR3 sequence is 16 residues long. The DNA of the CDR3 is TGTGCCAGCAGCCCTACTCTACTAGCTAACACCGGGGAGCTGTTTTTT. It is translated as CASSPTLLANTGELFF.

This clonotype was recorded many times. This chain joins TRBV7-8 and TRBJ2-7, with D uncertain. Trimming cost V 6 bases and J 4 bases, with 13 bases left between them. Germline lookup yields CDR1 SGHVS and CDR2 FQNEAQ. The CDR3 runs to 13 residues. This CDR3 reads CASSLLGLYEQYF. For the CDR3, the DNA is TGTGCCAGCAGTCTGCTTGGGCTATACGAGCAGTACTTC.

This clonotype was found many times. The chain links TRBV5-1 to TRBJ2-5; either TRBD1 or TRBD2 may fit D (5 bases each). This CDR3 is built from 19 residues. The V end lost 0 bases, the J end lost 1 base, and 22 bases lay between the germline ends. Germline V lookup: CDR1 SGHRS, CDR2 YFSETQ. The CDR3 loop reads CASSLAGTGQMASQETQYF. The CDR3 DNA follows: TGCGCCAGCAGCTTGGCCGGGACGGGCCAAATGGCGTCCCAAGAGACCCAGTACTTC.

The chain combines TRBV7-2 with TRBJ2-5, with 8 bases aligning to TRBD2. Per germline, CDR1 SGHTA and CDR2 FQGNSA. The CDR3 spans 14 residues. Trimming cost V 5 bases and J 5 bases; bases outside gene matches: 7. CDR3 protein: CASSRRGEGETQYF. The CDR3 DNA sequence: TGTGCCAGCAGCAGGCGGGGGGAGGGGGAGACCCAGTACTTC.

The table lists this clonotype with many counts. The V and J genes are TRBV29-1 and TRBJ1-3; D gene uncertain. The CDR3 length is 13 residues. Trimming removed 6 bases from V and 0 bases from J, with 9 bases in between. Germline loops: CDR1 SQVTM, CDR2 ANQGSEA. This chain's CDR3 is CSVAGYSGNTIYF. The CDR3 DNA sequence: TGCAGCGTGGCAGGCTACTCTGGAAACACCATATATTTT.

This clonotype was counted ten times or more. The V gene is TRBV10-1, the J gene TRBJ1-5, with D uncertain. The V end lost 7 bases, the J end lost 6 bases, and 25 bases lay between the germline ends. Germline CDR1 and CDR2: WNHNN and SYGVQD (reference sequence). The CDR3 sequence is 17 residues long. CDR3 nucleotides: TGCGCCAGCACCGGAGGAATGGGAAGTGTAGGACCTCAGCCCCAGCATTTT. The encoded protein is CASTGGMGSVGPQPQHF.

In this sample, this clonotype turned up many times. The chain has TRBV20-1 and TRBJ2-2; 14 nucleotides match TRBD2. Germline V CDR1 and CDR2: DFQATT, SNEGSKA (reference sequence). After removal of 3 bases from V and 4 bases from J, the junction contained 1 base not matched to a gene. The CDR3 sequence is 15 residues long. The CDR3, as DNA: TGCAGTGCTAGGGGACTAGCGGGAGCCACCGGGGAGCTGTTTTTT. Its protein is CSARGLAGATGELFF.

This clonotype was recorded many times. This chain connects TRBV15 to TRBJ1-2; maybe TRBD1 (5 bases). This CDR3 contains 15 residues. The V gene lost 6 bases and the J gene lost 7 bases, with 21 bases spanning the gap. Germline assignment: CDR1 LNHNV and CDR2 YYDKDF (reference sequence). CDR3 protein: CATRGRDANVGGYTF. CDR3 coding DNA: TGTGCCACCAGAGGTCGGGACGCCAACGTCGGTGGCTACACCTTC.

In this sample, this clonotype turned up many times. An end of the junction does not agree with germline; a read error may underlie this. The chain combines TRBV6-7 with TRBJ2-4; D not certain. Being an ORF, TRBV6-7 has a function that is uncertain. This CDR3 is built from 17 residues. CDR3 bases: TGTGCCAGCAACTATGAGTCGTGGAGAGGCGGCAAAAACATTAAGTACTTC. Amino acids: CASNYESWRGGKNIKYF.

This clonotype has ten or more counts. V gene TRBV20-1 combines with J gene TRBJ2-5; 8 bases match TRBD1. Germline V gene sequence: CDR1 DFQATT, CDR2 SNEGSKA (reference sequence). J gave up 1 base and V 4 bases, and 5 bases lay outside the gene matches. The CDR3 totals 14 residues. CDR3 in amino acids: CSATSGTGQETQYF. CDR3 sequence (DNA): TGCAGTGCTACCTCCGGGACAGGCCAAGAGACCCAGTACTTC.

This clonotype was counted at least ten times. The chain uses TRBV19 and TRBJ2-6, with a possible D match to TRBD1 (7 bases). The V gene lost 6 bases and the J gene lost 3 bases, with 12 bases spanning the gap. The CDR3 covers 15 residues. The V gene's germline CDR1 is LNHDA and CDR2 SQIVND (reference sequence). The CDR3 protein is CASRTRGLGANVLTF. In DNA form, the CDR3 reads TGTGCCAGTAGGACTAGGGGGCTTGGGGCCAACGTCCTGACTTTC.

The V gene is TRBV12-5, the J gene TRBJ2-2; 7 bases are shared with TRBD1. Per the germline V gene, CDR1 is LGHNT and CDR2 is FRNRAP. The CDR3 covers 15 residues. V dropped 5 bases and J dropped 5; count of bases not matched to a gene: 8. The CDR3 coding sequence is TGTGCTAGTGGTCCTACTACAGGGGTAACCGGGGAGCTGTTTTTT. Residues: CASGPTTGVTGELFF.

The chain has TRBV20-1 and TRBJ2-5; TRBD2 matches at 11 bases. CDR1 DFQATT and CDR2 SNEGSKA come from the germline V gene (reference sequence). The CDR3 has 14 residues. Unmatched junction bases numbered 7, after V lost 5 bases and J lost 5 bases. Written as DNA, the CDR3 is TGCAGTGCTGGCACTAGCGGGGGATCGGAGACCCAGTACTTC. It is translated as CSAGTSGGSETQYF.

This rearrangement joins TRBV2 to TRBJ2-7; TRBD1 aligns across 10 bases. CDR1 is SNHLY and CDR2 is FYNNEI in the germline V gene. V dropped 6 bases and J dropped 5; count of bases not matched to a gene: 7. CDR3 length: 14 residues. The CDR3 sequence is CASRAGQGGNEQYF. The CDR3 DNA sequence: TGTGCCAGCAGAGCCGGACAGGGGGGCAACGAGCAGTACTTC.

About this clonotype itself: A clone one base away is much larger, so this may be a read error. In this CDR3 the conserved last residue, phenylalanine or tryptophan, is missing, so a read error is likely. The J gene is TRBJ1-1, the V gene TRBV9; TRBD1 aligns across 7 bases. Germline values: CDR1 SGDLS, CDR2 YYNGEE. Unmatched junction bases numbered 12, after V lost 3 bases and J lost 7 bases. This CDR3 comprises 15 residues. CDR3 bases: TGTGCCAGCAGCGCTAAATGGGGGACAGATCATGAAGCTTTCTTG. It encodes CASSAKWGTDHEAFL.

In its sample, this clonotype was seen many times. A much more abundant neighbour one base away suggests this may be a read error. The chain uses TRBV12-3 or TRBV12-4 and TRBJ2-5; 10 bases match TRBD2. The CDR3 consists of 14 residues. The CDR3 here is CASSPLAGVEAQYF. CDR3 coding DNA: TGTGCCAGCAGTCCTCTAGCGGGAGTAGAGGCCCAGTACTTC.

This clonotype was counted many times. The chain has TRBV2 and TRBJ1-6; D might be TRBD1 (5 bases). This CDR3 has 13 residues. The ends were cut back, 4 bases at V and 9 bases at J, with 10 bases in the middle. CDR1 and CDR2 from the germline V gene are SNHLY and FYNNEI. The CDR3 reads CASSGQMGSPLHF. The DNA for the CDR3 is TGTGCCAGCAGTGGACAGATGGGTTCACCCCTCCACTTT.

This clonotype has ten or more counts. The chain links TRBV12-3 or TRBV12-4 to TRBJ1-2; D gene ambiguous. Deletions cut 6 bases from V and 2 bases from J, with 13 bases between. This CDR3 contains 14 residues. The CDR3: CASRSGMGNYGYTF. CDR3 in DNA: TGTGCCAGCAGGTCCGGTATGGGGAACTATGGCTACACCTTC.

This clonotype was recorded many times. The chain uses TRBV20-1 and TRBJ2-5; 7 bases align to TRBD2. The junction had 10 bases not matched to a gene; V was cut back by 6 bases and J by 6 bases. CDR1 is DFQATT and CDR2 is SNEGSKA in the germline V gene (reference sequence). CDR3 length equals 13 residues. CDR3 coding DNA: TGCAGTGCCATACTAGCGTTGGTGAAGACCCAGTACTTC. Translated, it gives CSAILALVKTQYF.

This clonotype was picked up many times. As DNA, the CDR3 is TGTGCCAGCAGCCGGGAATGGCAGGGATACTATGGCTACACCTTC. Translated, it gives CASSREWQGYYGYTF. This chain connects TRBV3-1 to TRBJ1-2; D possibly corresponds to TRBD1 (5 bases). In germline, CDR1 is LGHDT, CDR2 YNNKEL (reference sequence). The CDR3 sequence is 15 residues long. The V end lost 4 bases, the J end lost 3 bases, and 15 bases lay between the germline ends.

This clonotype showed up many times. As DNA, the CDR3 is TGTGCCAGCAGTTTCCCTAGCGGGGCGGCCTACGAGCAGTACTTC. Protein sequence: CASSFPSGAAYEQYF. The chain has TRBV28 and TRBJ2-7; 9 nucleotides match TRBD2. V dropped 3 bases and J dropped 2; count of bases not matched to a gene: 5. The CDR3 has 15 amino acids. CDR1 is MDHEN, CDR2 SYDVKM, per germline. Combining the CDR3 with reference TRBV28 and TRBJ2-7 gives the whole variable domain DVKVTQSSRYLVKRTGEKVFLECVQDMDHENMFWYRQDPGLGLRLIYFSYDVKMKEKGDIPEGYSVSREKKERFSLILESASTNQTSMYLCASSFPSGAAYEQYFGPGTRLTVT.

The CDR3 sequence is CASSPDPTSTEAFF. The CDR3 nucleotides are TGTGCCAGCAGTCCGGACCCGACCAGCACTGAAGCTTTCTTT. The chain joins TRBV6-4 to TRBJ1-1; D not certain. Germline CDR1 MRHNA, CDR2 SNTAGT. The CDR3 covers 14 residues. V lost 5 bases and J 4 bases, leaving 14 bases between the germline ends.

This clonotype was found many times. The chain employs TRBV4-1 and TRBJ1-5, with D perhaps TRBD1 (6 bases). Per germline, CDR1 MGHRA and CDR2 YSYEKL. CDR3 length equals 14 residues. Between the trimmed V and J ends, which lost 4 bases and 5 bases, there was a span of 12 bases. Written as DNA, the CDR3 is TGCGCCAGCAGCCGTCGGGACACCGATCAGCCCCAGCATTTT. Its translation is CASSRRDTDQPQHF.

This clonotype was counted many times. The rearrangement uses TRBV19 and TRBJ1-5; D is unresolved. Germline lookup yields CDR1 LNHDA and CDR2 SQIVND (reference sequence). The CDR3 spans 15 residues. V gave up 3 bases and J gave up 4 bases, with 13 bases separating them. This CDR3 reads CASSMLGPSNQPQHF. The CDR3 bases are TGTGCCAGTAGTATGCTGGGTCCGAGTAATCAGCCCCAGCATTTT.

This clonotype was recorded at least ten times. This sequence joins TRBV13 and TRBJ2-4; 10 bases fit TRBD1. The CDR3 consists of 16 residues. The V segment lost 2 bases and the J segment 3 bases; nucleotides outside the gene matches: 4. Germline assignment: CDR1 PRHDT and CDR2 FYEKMQ (reference sequence). As DNA, the CDR3 is TGTGCCAGCAGCTTACCGGGACAGGGGAACAAAAACATTCAGTACTTC. This gives the protein CASSLPGQGNKNIQYF.

V and J are TRBV20-1 and TRBJ1-2; TRBD1 agrees at 10 bases. The V gene's germline CDR1 is DFQATT and CDR2 SNEGSKA (reference sequence). The CDR3 loop spans 14 amino acids. V was pared by 1 base and J by 2 bases, with 1 base of the junction left unmatched. CDR3 sequence (DNA): TGCAGTGCTAGAGGGGGACAGGGGAACTATGGCTACACCTTC. It yields the protein CSARGGQGNYGYTF.